The 9 T cell receptor beta chains below were found in one sample sequenced in a study of beta chain features in type 1 diabetes. Antigens of these TCRs are unknown. Regarding the study as a whole: Researchers report that Type 1 diabetes patients had moderately but significantly shorter TCRB CDR3s across all four CD4+ subsets.

The sequenced template was cDNA made from the entire isolated RNA. Assay used: immunoSEQ multiplex PCR; TCRdb lists only in-frame clones, some missing. Of some 150,000 clones listed, 7% to 9.5% are singletons. Sequencing was carried out using central memory CD4+ T cells from blood. These receptors all come from a woman aged 30 to 39 with type 1 diabetes.

The sample holds a few counts of this clone. The rearrangement joins TRBV6-6 to TRBJ2-7; 10 nucleotides align to TRBD1. CDR1 and CDR2 (germline): MNHNY, SVGAGI (reference sequence). The CDR3 sequence is 14 residues long. Trimming took 7 bases from V and 6 from J; bases not matched to a gene: 9. CDR3 in amino acids: CASNRQGAGGEQYF. The CDR3 coding sequence is TGTGCCAGCAACAGACAGGGGGCCGGCGGCGAGCAGTACTTC.

The table lists this clone with a few counts. The CDR3 sequence is CASSVRDRGADTQYF. Written as DNA, the CDR3 is TGTGCCAGCAGCGTCCGGGACAGGGGGGCAGATACGCAGTATTTT. V and J are TRBV5-4 and TRBJ2-3; 11 nucleotides agree with TRBD1. The germline V gene has CDR1 SGHNT and CDR2 YYREEE (reference sequence). This CDR3 contains 15 residues. Germline trimming cut 4 bases from V and 4 bases from J; bases unmatched to any gene: 5. Supplemented by reference TRBV5-4 and TRBJ2-3, the full variable domain reads ETGVTQSPTHLIKTRGQQVTLRCSSQSGHNTVSWYQQALGQGPQFIFQYYREEENGRGNFPPRFSGLQFPNYSSELNVNALELDDSALYLCASSVRDRGADTQYFGPGTRLTVL.

This clone was counted a few times. CDR3: CASSSQGAETQYF. CDR3 in DNA: TGTGCCAGCAGCTCACAGGGTGCAGAGACCCAGTACTTC. The V gene is TRBV5-4, the J gene TRBJ2-5; possibly TRBD1 for D (6 bases). Germline assignment: CDR1 SGHNT and CDR2 YYREEE (reference sequence). V dropped 3 bases and J dropped 4 bases, with 10 bases sitting between them. This CDR3 has 13 amino acids.

The rearrangement uses TRBV18 and TRBJ1-2; 7 bases are shared with TRBD1. The V and J ends lost 2 bases and 8 bases, in that order; junction bases with no gene match: 5. The CDR3 loop spans 13 amino acids. The germline CDR1 and CDR2 sequences are KGHSH and LQKENI. The CDR3 DNA sequence: TGTGCCAGCTCACCAACAGGGGAGAACGGCTACACCTTC. It encodes CASSPTGENGYTF.

This clone was counted between two and nine times. The chain is built from TRBV28 and TRBJ1-2, with D perhaps matching TRBD1 (6 bases). Trimming stripped 5 bases from V and 5 bases from J, with 18 bases between. This CDR3 is built from 15 residues. Per the germline V gene, CDR1 is MDHEN and CDR2 is SYDVKM. CDR3 residues: CASSPGDGEGYGYTF. CDR3 nucleotides: TGTGCCAGCAGTCCAGGGGATGGGGAAGGGTATGGCTACACCTTC.

This clone was counted between two and nine times. V and J are TRBV28 and TRBJ2-7, with 9 bases aligning to TRBD1. There are 14 residues in the CDR3. V was pared by 5 bases and J by 5 bases, with 7 bases of the junction left unmatched. In germline, CDR1 is MDHEN, CDR2 SYDVKM. The CDR3 loop is CASSPGTGSDEQYF. In DNA form, the CDR3 reads TGTGCCAGCAGTCCGGGGACAGGGTCCGACGAGCAGTACTTC.

The rearrangement uses TRBV5-1 and TRBJ2-5, with D perhaps TRBD2 (6 bases). The V gene's germline CDR1 is SGHRS and CDR2 YFSETQ. The CDR3 covers 15 residues. V was cut by 2 bases and J by 3 bases, with 14 bases left in between. As DNA, the CDR3 is TGCGCCAGCAGCTTCGCCGGGAGTGGAGAAGAGACCCAGTACTTC. As protein: CASSFAGSGEETQYF. Based on the CDR3 plus reference TRBV5-1 and TRBJ2-5, the full variable domain is KAGVTQTPRYLIKTRGQQVTLSCSPISGHRSVSWYQQTPGQGLQFLFEYFSETQRNKGNFPGRFSGRQFSNSRSEMNVSTLELGDSALYLCASSFAGSGEETQYFGPGTRLLVL.

This clone has only a few counts. The chain recombines TRBV4-1 with TRBJ2-7, with TRBD2 as a possible D gene (5 bases). V was pared by 1 base and J by 3 bases, with 10 bases between. The germline V gene has CDR1 MGHRA and CDR2 YSYEKL. The CDR3 length is 14 residues. CDR3 bases: TGCGCCAGCAGCCAAGTACCCCGGGGCTACGAGCAGTACTTC. This encodes CASSQVPRGYEQYF.

This rearrangement joins TRBV11-3 to TRBJ2-1; D is possibly TRBD2 (6 bases). V lost 5 bases and J 4 bases, leaving 12 bases between the germline ends. The V gene's germline CDR1 is SGHNT and CDR2 YENEEA. The CDR3 has 14 amino acids. CDR3 in DNA: TGTGCCAGCAGCCCCGGAGGGCATTACAATGAGCAGTTCTTC. Translation gives CASSPGGHYNEQFF.